The 11 T cell receptor beta chains in this list originate from one sample, sequenced in a study of Ad26.COV2.S vaccination and SARS-CoV-2 variants. Sequencing used immunoSEQ multiplex PCR; TCRdb keeps in-frame clones, though not all of them. The sample holds about 680,000 clones, more than 80% seen once. Specified treatment: approximately 18 received Ad26.COV2.S at low or high dose, single or two shots; about 5 received placebo; per-sample allocation not given. The samples were gathered on day 63 after the first injection of vaccine or placebo. The specimen comprised peripheral blood, sampled in a trial of Ad26.COV2.S vaccine versus placebo. Source of these receptors: a person between 18 and 65 years old who received the Ad26.COV2.S COVID-19 vaccine or a placebo.

This sequence joins TRBV18 and TRBJ2-7; 8 bases match TRBD1. CDR1 is KGHSH, CDR2 LQKENI, per germline. V was pared by 2 bases and J by 4 bases, with 7 bases of the junction left unmatched. The CDR3 is 15 residues long. CDR3: CASSPSGQENYEQYF. The CDR3 DNA reads TGTGCCAGCTCACCATCGGGACAGGAGAATTACGAGCAGTACTTC.

This chain links TRBV7-2 with TRBJ1-2; D not certain. With 1 base removed from V and 1 base from J, the gap between germline ends came to 13 bases. The length of the CDR3 is 16 residues. Germline V gene sequence: CDR1 SGHTA, CDR2 FQGNSA. The CDR3 nucleotides read TGTGCCAGCAGCTTAGGGCAGGCGGGAAGTAACTATGGCTACACCTTC. Protein product: CASSLGQAGSNYGYTF.

The rearrangement joins TRBV7-6 to TRBJ1-1; TRBD1 aligns across 10 bases. This CDR3 contains 15 residues. The junction had 9 bases not matched to a gene; V was cut back by 4 bases and J by 7 bases. The germline CDR1 and CDR2 sequences are SGHVS and FNYEAQ. CDR3 residues: CASSSRDRGGGEAFF. CDR3 DNA: TGTGCCAGCAGCTCCCGGGACAGGGGCGGAGGTGAAGCTTTCTTT.

J is TRBJ1-2 and V is TRBV30, with D unresolved. Between the trimmed V and J ends, which lost 2 bases and 3 bases, there was a span of 16 bases. CDR3 length: 15 residues. The germline gives CDR1 GTSNPN, CDR2 SVGIG (reference sequence). The CDR3 coding sequence is TGTGCCTGGAGTAACCCCGGCAGGTGGGACTATGGCTACACCTTC. This sequence encodes CAWSNPGRWDYGYTF.

This clone came up a few times. This chain joins TRBV7-9 and TRBJ1-2; D is possibly TRBD1 (5 bases). CDR3 size: 13 residues. CDR1 SEHNR and CDR2 FQNEAQ come from the germline V gene (reference sequence). V shed 1 base and J shed 7 bases, with 10 bases lying between them. The CDR3 loop reads CASSLEWQGGYTF. The CDR3, as DNA: TGTGCCAGCAGCTTAGAGTGGCAGGGTGGCTACACCTTC.

J is TRBJ2-1 and V is TRBV2; TRBD2 is a possible D gene (6 bases). V lost 6 bases and J lost 10, with 10 bases in between. Per the germline V gene, CDR1 is SNHLY and CDR2 is FYNNEI. The CDR3 loop spans 11 amino acids. The CDR3 DNA sequence: TGTGCCAGCAGGTGGGGAGGAGAGCAGTTCTTC. It specifies CASRWGGEQFF.

This chain joins TRBV6-5 and TRBJ1-1; the D gene is possibly TRBD1 (5 bases). CDR3 length: 13 amino acids. V was cut by 3 bases and J by 4 bases, with 9 bases left in between. Germline V gene sequence: CDR1 MNHEY, CDR2 SVGAGI. The CDR3 loop is CASSYRRGTEAFF. CDR3 nucleotide sequence: TGTGCCAGCAGTTATCGGAGGGGCACTGAAGCTTTCTTT.

The chain recombines TRBV18 with TRBJ1-4, with a possible D match to TRBD1 (6 bases). Trimming removed 3 bases from V and 7 bases from J, with 15 bases in between. Germline V gene lookup returns CDR1 KGHSH and CDR2 LQKENI. This CDR3 has 15 residues. The CDR3 DNA follows: TGTGCCAGCTCACCGCGGGACACTTTGGGTGAAAAACTGTTTTTT. Encoded protein: CASSPRDTLGEKLFF.

The V gene is TRBV14, the J gene TRBJ2-1, with 7 bases matching TRBD2. Germline V lookup: CDR1 SGHDN, CDR2 FVKESK. The CDR3 has 15 residues. J was trimmed by 2 bases and V by 3 bases; bases with no gene match: 4. CDR3 nucleotide sequence: TGTGCCAGCAGCCAGCTAGCGGTTCCCTACAATGAGCAGTTCTTC. Amino acids: CASSQLAVPYNEQFF.

The chain uses TRBV30 and TRBJ1-5; TRBD1 might be the D (6 bases). The CDR3 loop spans 16 amino acids. Trimming took 2 bases from V and 0 from J, leaving 14 bases between them. The germline V gene encodes CDR1 GTSNPN and CDR2 SVGIG (reference sequence). The CDR3 protein is CAWSPSSRGSNQPQHF. For the CDR3, the DNA is TGTGCCTGGAGTCCAAGTTCCAGGGGTAGCAATCAGCCCCAGCATTTT.

This clone appeared a few times. V is TRBV7-8 and J is TRBJ1-1; D unclear. The length of the CDR3 is 13 residues. Trimming removed 2 bases at V and 8 bases at J, with 12 bases between. Germline CDR1 is SGHVS and CDR2 is FQNEAQ. The CDR3 nucleotides are TGTGCCAGCAGCTTATGGAGAAGTGGAGAAGCTTTCTTT. As protein: CASSLWRSGEAFF.